Listed below are T cell receptor beta chains from one sample, sequenced in a study of shared clonotypes between healthy human individuals. Generated by immunoSEQ multiplex PCR, the TCRdb table keeps only in-frame clones and is missing some. The top ten clones hold more than 1.5% of a sample with millions of clones, roughly 91% of them seen once. Sequenced input: naive CD8+ T cells from PBMCs. These receptors came from a man aged 18 to 30 in good health. Some clones in this sample may be carry-over from other donors' samples. Each CDR3 is given with its conserved first and last residue.

j_call v_call cdr3_aa
TRBJ2-2 TRBV27 CASSMRANTGELFF
TRBJ2-7 TRBV7-9 CASSLEGSAQYF
TRBJ2-3 TRBV30 CAWSVRGWSTDTQYF
TRBJ2-6 TRBV10-1 CASSEPRGFSGANVLTF
TRBJ2-2 TRBV11-2 CASSLLGTNTGELFF
TRBJ2-3 TRBV10-2 CASSVRGGDTQYF
TRBJ2-2 TRBV7-9 CASGSGSGIRELFF
TRBJ2-7 TRBV19 CASSIGPGELGEQYF
TRBJ2-1 TRBV7-9 CASSLSGGQHNEQFF
TRBJ2-5 TRBV4-3 CASSREIAGGETQYF
TRBJ2-7 TRBV9 CASSVGDRVSYEQYF
TRBJ2-7 TRBV27 CASSLYPPYEQYF
TRBJ1-1 TRBV30 CAWSPGQGVTEAFF
TRBJ2-3 TRBV4-1 CASSQRTSGTYTQYF
TRBJ2-7 TRBV27 CASRSGSYEQYF
TRBJ2-3 TRBV18 CASSPEHRGTQYF
TRBJ2-7 TRBV28 CASSQGAHEQYF
TRBJ2-1 TRBV27 CASSPGQGFWNEQFF
TRBJ2-7 TRBV27 CASSLSLDRGREQYF
TRBJ2-3 TRBV9 CASSPPPGRGIYTDTQYF
TRBJ2-1 TRBV12-5 CASGSNSVSSYNEQFF
TRBJ2-7 TRBV28 CASSPGPGGKVQYF
TRBJ2-7 TRBV2 CASSDQGLHYEQYF
TRBJ1-2 TRBV28 CASSPQSYGYTF
TRBJ1-5 TRBV19 CASSIDRDLRPQHF
TRBJ2-1 TRBV30 CAYLGTSGTYEQFF
TRBJ2-3 TRBV7-3 CASSLKSGLAGPRGDTQYF
TRBJ2-4 TRBV19 CATLTENIQYF
TRBJ2-5 TRBV11-2 CASSLLGGTQYF
TRBJ2-1 TRBV27 CASIGAGGNEQFF
TRBJ2-3 TRBV28 CASSLDTPPDTQYF
TRBJ2-5 TRBV12-5 CASGSPAPWGETQYF
TRBJ1-1 TRBV29-1 CSGYPGGTEAFF
TRBJ1-1 TRBV5-8 CASSLAVTGPTTEAFF
TRBJ2-1 TRBV19 CASSIDHSGYNEQFF
TRBJ2-7 TRBV27 CASRRTSGNYEQYF
TRBJ1-1 TRBV7-9 CASSLVWQRGEEAFF
TRBJ1-5 TRBV19 CASSPGTYQPQHF
TRBJ2-1 TRBV19 CASRGWVYNEQFF
TRBJ2-3 TRBV11-2 CASSLDSYPDTQYF
TRBJ1-5 TRBV7-9 CASRETGESQPQHF
TRBJ2-7 TRBV6-5 CASSYSRGGANNEQYF
TRBJ2-1 TRBV5-1 CASSLGGQGPAHEQFF
TRBJ2-7 TRBV5-6 CASSLPGQGNHEQYF
TRBJ2-3 TRBV27 CASRELAGGRGDTQYF
TRBJ2-5 TRBV13 CASSAPRVGKETQYF
TRBJ1-2 TRBV29-1 CSVPDPPGGYTF
TRBJ1-2 TRBV28 CASSPRDRANYGYTF
TRBJ2-1 TRBV4-3 CASSQDRPYNEQFF
TRBJ1-1 TRBV6-5 CASSYSRTAFF
TRBJ2-1 TRBV7-9 CASSLVGASYNEQFF